A selection of T cell receptor beta chains follows, all from one sample in a study of T cell responses to AZD1222 COVID-19 vaccine. The assay was immunoSEQ multiplex PCR, and TCRdb's table has in-frame clones only and misses some. The sample consists of about 210,000 clones, roughly 94% of them appearing once. Source: peripheral blood, taken 28 days after the second dose of the MenACWY control vaccine. The receptors here all came from an adult who received the MenACWY meningococcal vaccine as a control. The CDR3 runs from the conserved cysteine through the conserved F or W. D genes are given only for firm matches.

>TRBJ2-1|TRBV19|NA
TGTGCCAGTAGTAACCCCCAGCGTGGCAATGAGCAGTTCTTC
CASSNPQRGNEQFF
>TRBJ1-2|TRBV11-1|TRBD1
TGTGCCAGCAGCTTGGACAGGAACTATGGCTACACCTTC
CASSLDRNYGYTF
>TRBJ1-4|TRBV12-3/TRBV12-4|NA
TGTGCCAGCAGCCTGGGTCGGGGCGAAAAACTGTTTTTT
CASSLGRGEKLFF
>TRBJ2-1|TRBV28|NA
TGTGCCAGCAAGGGAGGCAGGGGCTACAATGAGCAGTTCTTC
CASKGGRGYNEQFF
>TRBJ1-4|TRBV11-2|NA
TGTGCCAGCAGCGCGACGGACAGTGCAACTAATGAAAAACTGTTTTTT
CASSATDSATNEKLFF
>TRBJ1-4|TRBV7-2|NA
TGTGCCAGCAGACTAGGGGGAATAGGGGAAAAACTGTTTTTT
CASRLGGIGEKLFF
>TRBJ1-5|TRBV28|NA
TGTGCCAGCAGTTTTCCCCCCGCACACCGAAATCAGCCCCAGCATTTT
CASSFPPAHRNQPQHF
>TRBJ1-1|TRBV7-8|TRBD1
TGTGCCAGCAGCCGAGGGACAGGTTACACTGAAGCTTTCTTT
CASSRGTGYTEAFF
>TRBJ2-1|TRBV14|TRBD2
TGTGCCAGCAGCCCCAACCCTAGCGGGAGGTTGGTAAAGGATGAGCAGTTCTTC
CASSPNPSGRLVKDEQFF
>TRBJ1-1|TRBV6-5|NA
TGTGCCAGCAGTTACTCTGGGACCGCCGGACGAGCTGAAGCTTTCTTT
CASSYSGTAGRAEAFF
>TRBJ1-2|TRBV28|NA
TGTGCCAGCAGTTTATTGGCGGGGGATAACTATGGCTACACCTTC
CASSLLAGDNYGYTF
>TRBJ1-3|TRBV6-5|NA
TGTGCCAGCAGACCCGGGACGCTGGAGGACACCATATATTTT
CASRPGTLEDTIYF
>TRBJ1-6|TRBV3-1/TRBV3-2|NA
TGTGCCAGCAGCCAAGGCTTTGCAGCCAATTCACCCCTCCACTTT
CASSQGFAANSPLHF